Detailed here is one T cell receptor beta chain. The clone's antigen remains unknown. No base quality values were provided; no much bigger clone lies one nucleotide off. The library relied on the immunoSEQ multiplex PCR assay. The table comes from immuneACCESS by way of TCRdb, which keeps in-frame sequences with V and J called. Part of the clones is missing from these tables; in studies checked, under half for an unresolved V gene and the rest for unknown reasons. Across this sample there are almost 90,000 clones, with around nine tenths seen only once. Roughly 21% of the sample belongs to the ten largest clones. These data originate in a study of control samples from healthy donors and cancer patients (TCRdb year 2020). CDR1 and CDR2 are drawn from the germline V gene: WSHSY, SAAADI. Relative to germline, V is 8 bases shorter and J is 4 bases shorter, with 17 bases between their ends. Reading from cysteine to phenylalanine, the CDR3 counts 14 amino acids. Here the CDR3 DNA is all that survives: 42 bases in frame from base 1.

The clonotype comes from a man younger than 40 in good health. Material for sequencing was blood. Recombination joined TRBV10-2 with TRBJ2-5; the D gene cannot be named for sure. The DNA sequence follows: TGCGCCAGCCTTGATACTGCTTTGGGAGAGACCCAGTACTTC. It encodes CASLDTALGETQYF.